What follows are 9 T cell receptor beta chains derived from one specimen sequenced in a study of vaccination effects on CD4 cells after COVID-19. Their target antigens are unknown. Generated by immunoSEQ multiplex PCR, the TCRdb table keeps only in-frame clones and is missing some. Seen here are 40,000 to 45,000 clones, 77% observed once, and the top ten hold around 2.8%. Antigen-specific CD4+ T cells were first expanded with viral peptide pools by the ViraFEST assay and only then sequenced. Around day 10 of culture, CD4+ T cells were separated out. Neither prior SARS-CoV-2 infection nor positive nucleocapsid antibodies were present in the vaccine recipients. The material sequenced was CD4+ T cells from PBMCs cultured with HCoV-NL63 spike peptides, taken before COVID-19 vaccination. The receptors here all came from a human donor who received a COVID-19 vaccine.

CDR3 coding DNA: TGTGCCAGCTCACCTCCGCCAACAGGGGTAGAGACCCAGTACTTC. Its protein is CASSPPPTGVETQYF. The V and J genes are TRBV18 and TRBJ2-5, with 7 nucleotides matching TRBD1. Germline loops: CDR1 KGHSH, CDR2 LQKENI. The CDR3 contains 15 residues. J was trimmed by 4 bases and V by 3 bases; bases with no gene match: 8.

This chain links TRBV19 with TRBJ2-5; possible D gene TRBD1, 5 bases. Between the trimmed V and J ends, which lost 6 bases and 1 base, there was a span of 9 bases. The germline V gene has CDR1 LNHDA and CDR2 SQIVND (reference sequence). CDR3 length: 13 amino acids. CDR3 nucleotide sequence: TGTGCCAGTAGGTGGGGCCCCCAAGAGACCCAGTACTTC. Its protein product is CASRWGPQETQYF.

The chain uses TRBV6-6 and TRBJ1-5; D possibly corresponds to TRBD1 (6 bases). CDR3 length equals 16 residues. The germline V gene encodes CDR1 MNHNY and CDR2 SVGAGI (reference sequence). The V gene lost 6 bases and the J gene lost 4 bases, with 19 bases spanning the gap. CDR3 nucleotide sequence: TGTGCCAGCAGAGTACGACCGGGACACATAAATCAGCCCCAGCATTTT. Protein: CASRVRPGHINQPQHF.

The rearrangement links TRBV6-1 to TRBJ1-4; D call uncertain. Germline values: CDR1 MNHNS, CDR2 SASEGT. Trimming removed 2 bases from V and 7 bases from J, with 2 bases in between. This CDR3 comprises 11 residues. CDR3 nucleotide sequence: TGTGCCAGCAGTGAATTTGAAAAACTGTTTTTT. Its protein product is CASSEFEKLFF.

This chain links TRBV9 with TRBJ2-6, with 9 bases lining up with TRBD2. This CDR3 has 18 residues. Losses at the gene ends were 4 bases for V and 2 bases for J; bases not matched to a gene: 10. From germline, CDR1 is SGDLS and CDR2 YYNGEE. CDR3 amino acids: CASSPGLAGGPGANVLTF. CDR3 nucleotide sequence: TGTGCCAGCAGCCCAGGGTTGGCGGGGGGGCCTGGGGCCAACGTCCTGACTTTC.

The CDR3 bases are TGTGCCAGCAGCACTGAGTCAGGCGAGGGCACTGAAGCTTTCTTT. It specifies CASSTESGEGTEAFF. The rearrangement uses TRBV9 and TRBJ1-1; D is ambiguous. The CDR3 is 15 residues long. CDR1 SGDLS and CDR2 YYNGEE come from the germline V gene. V shed 4 bases and J shed 4 bases, with 17 bases lying between them.

The chain uses TRBV5-6 and TRBJ1-5; TRBD1 matches at 8 bases. The V and J ends lost 2 bases and 7 bases, in that order; junction bases with no gene match: 8. Germline assignment: CDR1 SGHDT and CDR2 YYEEEE. CDR3 size: 15 residues. The CDR3 coding sequence is TGTGCCAGCAGCTTCCTTCAGACAGGGGTCCAGCCCCAGCATTTT. Its translation is CASSFLQTGVQPQHF.

This clone turned up a few times. This chain links TRBV16 with TRBJ1-1; D ambiguous. Per germline, CDR1 KGHSY and CDR2 FQNENV. This CDR3 has 16 residues. The V gene lost 4 bases and the J gene lost 4 bases, with 19 bases spanning the gap. Here the CDR3 DNA reads TGTGCCAGCAGCCCTTCTGGGAAGGGTGGAAGCACTGAAGCTTTCTTT. It translates to CASSPSGKGGSTEAFF. The entire variable domain, with the rest obtained from reference TRBV16 and TRBJ1-1, is as follows: GEEVAQTPKHLVRGEGQKAKLYCAPIKGHSYVFWYQQVLKNEFKFLISFQNENVFDETGMPKERFSAKCLPNSPCSLEIQATKLEDSAVYFCASSPSGKGGSTEAFFGQGTRLTVV.

This rearrangement joins TRBV28 to TRBJ1-3; the D gene is possibly TRBD1 (6 bases). The CDR3 is 15 residues long. Germline assignment: CDR1 MDHEN and CDR2 SYDVKM. V lost 10 bases, J lost 0 bases, and 16 bases lay in between. This CDR3 is CATAGGQTSGNTIYF. DNA of the CDR3: TGTGCCACCGCGGGGGGCCAGACCTCTGGAAACACCATATATTTT. The variable domain in full, with the rest retrieved from reference TRBV28 and TRBJ1-3, is DVKVTQSSRYLVKRTGEKVFLECVQDMDHENMFWYRQDPGLGLRLIYFSYDVKMKEKGDIPEGYSVSREKKERFSLILESASTNQTSMYLCATAGGQTSGNTIYFGEGSWLTVV.